A single sample gave rise to the 24 T cell receptor beta chains below, sequenced in a study of blood T cell repertoires in COVID-19. This table comes from immunoSEQ multiplex PCR, and its TCRdb copy is limited to in-frame clones, with some not included. The sample lists around 150,000 clones, 70% to 85% occurring once. The specimen sequenced was peripheral blood. Every receptor here comes from a woman aged 45-59 years in a cohort sampled during active or convalescent COVID-19.

This clone was observed a few times. This chain links TRBV4-1 with TRBJ1-2, with TRBD1 as a possible D gene (6 bases). CDR1 and CDR2 (germline): MGHRA, YSYEKL. V was shortened by 4 bases and J by 4 bases, with 16 bases between the two germline ends. The CDR3 extends over 15 amino acids. CDR3 sequence reads: CASSRLGQPSYGYTF. The CDR3 bases are TGCGCCAGCAGCCGGCTAGGACAGCCATCCTATGGCTACACCTTC.

V is TRBV30 and J is TRBJ1-1, with unresolved D. This CDR3 is built from 14 residues. The germline CDR1 and CDR2 sequences are GTSNPN and SVGIG (reference sequence). V lost 0 bases, J lost 2 bases, and 10 bases lay in between. This CDR3 is CAWSVYRSNTEAFF. The CDR3, as DNA: TGTGCCTGGAGTGTATACAGAAGCAACACTGAAGCTTTCTTT.

V gene TRBV3-1 (or the pseudogene TRBV3-2) combines with J gene TRBJ2-2, with 7 positions matching TRBD1. Germline values: CDR1 LGHDT, CDR2 YNNKEL (reference sequence). J gave up 3 bases and V 4 bases, and 2 bases lay outside the gene matches. The CDR3 consists of 14 residues. The CDR3 coding sequence is TGTGCCAGCAGCCGACAGGGCGACACCGGGGAGCTGTTTTTT. This sequence encodes CASSRQGDTGELFF.

The genes are TRBV2 and TRBJ1-1; 8 bases line up with TRBD1. The CDR3 is made up of 14 amino acids. Germline values: CDR1 SNHLY, CDR2 FYNNEI. V was pared by 5 bases and J by 0 bases, with 2 bases of the junction left unmatched. Written as DNA, the CDR3 is TGTGCCAGCAGTTCACAGGGGGTGAACACTGAAGCTTTCTTT. Its translation: CASSSQGVNTEAFF.

The chain employs TRBV5-1 and TRBJ2-3, with D hard to call. The germline V and J ends were trimmed by 6 bases and 3 bases, with 11 bases remaining between them. CDR3 length: 13 amino acids. Germline CDR1 and CDR2: SGHRS and YFSETQ. As DNA, the CDR3 is TGCGCCAGCAACCTAGATGGTACAGATACGCAGTATTTT. Its protein is CASNLDGTDTQYF.

Here the CDR3 DNA reads TGTGCCACCAGTGATTCGAAGGGGACAAACCAAGAGACCCAGTACTTC. Protein product: CATSDSKGTNQETQYF. The chain couples TRBV24-1 to TRBJ2-5, with a tentative D call TRBD1 (6 bases). The germline CDR1 and CDR2 sequences are KGHDR and SFDVKD. The CDR3 runs 16 residues. The V and J ends lost 2 bases and 0 bases respectively, with 12 bases between them.

V and J are TRBV7-8 and TRBJ1-5; TRBD1 matches 9 bases. J lost 5 bases, V lost 5 bases, and 4 bases had no gene match. This CDR3 has 14 amino acids. Per the germline V gene, CDR1 is SGHVS and CDR2 is FQNEAQ. The CDR3 here is CASSPDRGYQPQHF. The CDR3 DNA follows: TGTGCCAGCAGCCCGGACAGGGGATATCAGCCCCAGCATTTT.

This sequence joins TRBV10-2 and TRBJ2-5; D is perhaps TRBD2 (7 bases). Trimming left V 3 bases short and J 6 bases short, with 20 bases between. The germline gives CDR1 WSHSY, CDR2 SAAADI. The CDR3 length is 16 residues. CDR3 region: CASSDIGAGAVKTQYF. CDR3 DNA: TGCGCCAGCAGTGACATTGGGGCGGGGGCGGTAAAGACCCAGTACTTC.

This sequence joins TRBV27 and TRBJ1-6; D gene ambiguous. Germline assignment: CDR1 MNHEY and CDR2 SMNVEV (reference sequence). This CDR3 comprises 15 residues. With 5 bases removed from V and 7 bases from J, the gap between germline ends came to 15 bases. In nucleotides, the CDR3 is TGTGCCAGCAGTCTCTACCCCTCGGGGAATTCACCCCTCCACTTT. It yields the protein CASSLYPSGNSPLHF.

Written as DNA, the CDR3 is TGTGCCAGCCGCACCGAGACCGGACAAGACTATAATTCACCCCTCCACTTT. This encodes CASRTETGQDYNSPLHF. The J gene is TRBJ1-6, the V gene TRBV18; D perhaps matches TRBD1 (5 bases). Germline CDR1 KGHSH, CDR2 LQKENI. The CDR3 loop spans 17 amino acids. The germline V and J ends were trimmed by 8 bases and 3 bases, with 20 bases remaining between them.

V usage is TRBV5-1 and J usage is TRBJ1-1, with D possibly being TRBD1 (6 bases). This CDR3 region has 14 residues. Trimming pared 3 bases from V and 4 bases from J, leaving 13 bases between. Germline lookup yields CDR1 SGHRS and CDR2 YFSETQ. CDR3 amino acids: CASSSRGTGTEAFF. Written as DNA, the CDR3 is TGCGCCAGCAGCTCCAGGGGTACGGGCACTGAAGCTTTCTTT.

V is TRBV13 and J is TRBJ1-1, with a possible D match to TRBD1 (5 bases). V lost 6 bases to trimming and J lost 6 bases, with 20 bases between them. The CDR3 totals 15 residues. Looked up from germline, CDR1 is PRHDT and CDR2 is FYEKMQ (reference sequence). CDR3 protein: CASRFALGRGAEAFF. Here the CDR3 DNA reads TGTGCCAGCAGGTTCGCTTTGGGGAGGGGCGCTGAAGCTTTCTTT. The full variable domain, with the rest looked up from reference TRBV13 and TRBJ1-1, is AAGVIQSPRHLIKEKRETATLKCYPIPRHDTVYWYQQGPGQDPQFLISFYEKMQSDKGSIPDRFSAQQFSDYHSELNMSSLELGDSALYFCASRFALGRGAEAFFGQGTRLTVV.

This clone was observed a handful of times. Relative to the germline gene, one junction end is altered; a read error may explain this. The V and J genes are TRBV5-1 and TRBJ2-3; 10 bases agree with TRBD1. The CDR3 is made up of 15 amino acids. CDR1 and CDR2 (germline): SGHRS, YFSETQ. The CDR3 DNA is TGCGCCAGCACCTTGGGACAGGGGAACGGAGATACGCAGTATTTT. Its translation: CASTLGQGNGDTQYF.

The rearrangement uses TRBV3-1 (or the pseudogene TRBV3-2) and TRBJ2-1; D possibly corresponds to TRBD2 (6 bases). In germline, CDR1 is LGHDT, CDR2 YNNKEL (reference sequence). This CDR3 region has 13 residues. Trimming left V 3 bases short and J 13 bases short, with 16 bases between. The CDR3 nucleotides read TGTGCCAGCAGCCAGGTAGCGGCTGGGGGACAGTTCTTC. Translated, it gives CASSQVAAGGQFF.

This chain uses TRBV5-1 with TRBJ2-5; a weak D match, TRBD2 (5 bases). CDR3 length equals 14 residues. V was cut by 4 bases and J by 2 bases, with 12 bases left in between. Germline-derived CDR1 and CDR2 are SGHRS and YFSETQ. The CDR3 sequence: CASSEGRGQETQYF. The CDR3 DNA sequence: TGCGCCAGCAGCGAAGGACGGGGACAAGAGACCCAGTACTTC.

The rearrangement uses TRBV10-1 and TRBJ1-5, with D hard to call. Germline CDR1 WNHNN, CDR2 SYGVQD (reference sequence). V was trimmed by 7 bases and J by 7 bases, leaving 14 bases between them. This CDR3 has 13 residues. CDR3 amino acids: CASTPDPAQPQHF. CDR3 DNA sequence: TGCGCCAGCACCCCAGATCCTGCACAGCCCCAGCATTTT.

The gene calls are TRBV2 and TRBJ2-1; 8 positions agree with TRBD2. The CDR3 sequence is 14 residues long. After removal of 4 bases from V and 5 bases from J, the junction contained 4 bases not matched to a gene. CDR1 is SNHLY and CDR2 is FYNNEI in the germline V gene. DNA of the CDR3: TGTGCCAGCAGTGCTACTAGCGGTAACAATGAGCAGTTCTTC. This gives the protein CASSATSGNNEQFF. Complete variable domain (other parts from reference TRBV2 and TRBJ2-1): EPEVTQTPSHQVTQMGQEVILRCVPISNHLYFYWYRQILGQKVEFLVSFYNNEISEKSEIFDDQFSVERPDGSNFTLKIRSTKLEDSAMYFCASSATSGNNEQFFGPGTRLTVL.

V is TRBV7-9 and J is TRBJ2-5; 13 bases agree with TRBD2. CDR3 length: 17 amino acids. The germline V gene has CDR1 SEHNR and CDR2 FQNEAQ (reference sequence). Trimming removed 5 bases from V and 5 bases from J; junction bases left unmatched: 11. This chain's CDR3 is CASSTGLAGAYRETQYF. CDR3 DNA: TGTGCCAGCAGCACCGGACTAGCGGGGGCTTATAGGGAGACCCAGTACTTC.

This chain uses TRBV19 with TRBJ1-2, with TRBD1 identical over 9 bases. V trimming: 4 bases; J trimming: 6 bases; junction bases outside the gene matches: 3. Germline V gene sequence: CDR1 LNHDA, CDR2 SQIVND (reference sequence). The CDR3 has 13 amino acids. The CDR3 reads CASSTTGGDGYTF. The CDR3 nucleotides read TGTGCCAGTAGTACGACAGGGGGGGATGGCTACACCTTC. Supplemented by reference TRBV19 and TRBJ1-2, the full variable domain reads DGGITQSPKYLFRKEGQNVTLSCEQNLNHDAMYWYRQDPGQGLRLIYYSQIVNDFQKGDIAEGYSVSREKKESFPLTVTSAQKNPTAFYLCASSTTGGDGYTFGSGTRLTVV.

This sequence joins TRBV4-1 and TRBJ2-7; unclear D gene. Trimming pared 0 bases from V and 2 bases from J, leaving 11 bases between. The CDR3 is made up of 15 amino acids. CDR1 and CDR2 (germline): MGHRA, YSYEKL. The CDR3 DNA is TGCGCCAGCAGCCAAGAATATGCAGCGACCTACGAGCAGTACTTC. Encoded protein: CASSQEYAATYEQYF.

V gene TRBV6-5 combines with J gene TRBJ1-3; 7 bases match TRBD1. V was clipped by 5 bases and J by 8 bases; unmatched bases: 9. The CDR3 spans 14 residues. Germline loops: CDR1 MNHEY, CDR2 SVGAGI. The CDR3 coding sequence is TGTGCCAGCAGTAGAGACAGGGATTCATACACCATATATTTT. Residues: CASSRDRDSYTIYF.

The V and J genes are TRBV15 and TRBJ1-3, with TRBD1 as a possible D gene (5 bases). Germline loops: CDR1 LNHNV, CDR2 YYDKDF (reference sequence). Between the trimmed V and J ends, which lost 2 bases and 0 bases, there was a span of 11 bases. The CDR3 loop spans 16 amino acids. The CDR3 reads CATSRYAGSSGNTIYF. CDR3 DNA: TGTGCCACCAGCAGATACGCAGGGTCCTCTGGAAACACCATATATTTT.

The chain recombines TRBV19 with TRBJ1-1, with TRBD1 identical over 8 bases. V dropped 5 bases and J dropped 3; count of bases not matched to a gene: 5. Germline V lookup: CDR1 LNHDA, CDR2 SQIVND (reference sequence). The CDR3 covers 14 residues. CDR3 in amino acids: CASSGGTGYTEAFF. The CDR3 DNA is TGTGCCAGTAGTGGCGGGACAGGCTACACTGAAGCTTTCTTT.

The chain carries TRBV7-8 and TRBJ2-3; D ambiguous. The CDR3 loop spans 13 amino acids. Between the trimmed V and J ends, which lost 6 bases and 0 bases, there was a span of 7 bases. Germline V gene data show CDR1 as SGHVS and CDR2 as FQNEAQ. For the CDR3, the DNA is TGTGCCAGCAGACTTGCTAGCACAGATACGCAGTATTTT. Amino acid sequence: CASRLASTDTQYF.